This T cell receptor (beta chain) was captured by sequencing in a study of cytotoxic CD8 clonotypes in ibrutinib-treated CLL. Here immunoSEQ multiplex PCR was the method, and the copy in TCRdb shows in-frame clones only, minus some. This table has approximately 70,000 clones, 90% appearing once. The CDR3 is 13 residues long. The V gene's germline CDR1 is SGHNT and CDR2 YENEEA. Trimming removed 1 base at V and 5 bases at J, with 5 bases between. The study's findings and limits: With treatment, public clonotypes, which were uncommon, either contracted or remained stable. At the start, clonality exceeded age-matched healthy donors and followed circulating CD8+ T-cell counts. Before falling back toward baseline at progression, clonality had risen at the time of ibrutinib response.

To note about this clone: The antigen remains unidentified.

Specimen: PBMCs, collected after 12 months of ibrutinib treatment. This clonotype originated in a human donor with chronic lymphocytic leukemia. The genes are TRBV11-3 and TRBJ2-2, with unresolved D. The CDR3 region has the DNA TGTGCCAGCAGCTTAGCAGCAACCGGGGAGCTGTTTTTT. Translation: CASSLAATGELFF.